This is a list of T cell receptor beta chains from one sample in a study of blood T cell repertoires in COVID-19. The table came from immunoSEQ multiplex PCR; TCRdb's copy has only in-frame clones and leaves some out. The table has 120,000 or so clones, about 87% seen once. Material for sequencing was peripheral blood. The origin of the receptors is a woman in her seventies with acute or convalescent COVID-19. CDR3s include the opening cysteine and the closing phenylalanine or tryptophan. The order of the fields is J gene, D gene, V gene, clone size, CDR3 DNA, CDR3 protein. The D gene is left open where the match is weak. Expanded clones get a size class; other rows say once, few or many, or leave the size out.

TRBJ1-6 | TRBD1 | TRBV28 | once | TGTGCCAGCAGCCCCCGGACAGGTCTTTCGGGCCTCCACTTT | CASSPRTGLSGLHF
TRBJ1-5 | TRBD1 | TRBV18 | few | TGTGCCAGCTCACGCCCCGGGACAGGCAATCAGCCCCAGCATTTT | CASSRPGTGNQPQHF
TRBJ1-1 | NA | TRBV5-4 | once | TGTGCCAGCAGCTGGGGCCCGGATCGGAGTGATGAAGCTTTCTTT | CASSWGPDRSDEAFF
TRBJ1-2 | NA | TRBV5-4 | once | TGTGCCAGCACCCAGACATATTCTAACTATGGCTACACCTTC | CASTQTYSNYGYTF
TRBJ1-4 | TRBD1 | TRBV7-9 | NA | TGTGCCAGCAGCTTGGGACAGCTCACAACTAATGAAAAACTGTTTTTT | CASSLGQLTTNEKLFF
TRBJ1-2 | NA | TRBV28 | NA | TGTGCCAGCAGTTTCACAGGGAGTTTCTATGGCTACACCTTC | CASSFTGSFYGYTF
TRBJ1-6 | NA | TRBV5-6 | NA | TGTGCCAGCAGCTTGGGGGGGGTCGGTTCACCCCTCCACTTT | CASSLGGVGSPLHF
TRBJ1-2 | TRBD1 | TRBV19 | NA | TGTGCCAGTAGCCCAGGGGGCTTTCGAGGCTACACCTTC | CASSPGGFRGYTF
TRBJ1-2 | TRBD1 | TRBV19 | NA | TGTGCCAGTACTACCGTGCGACAGGGGATCGGTGGCTACACCTTC | CASTTVRQGIGGYTF
TRBJ2-1 | TRBD2 | TRBV6-6 | NA | TGTGCCAGCAGCTCTCTAGCGGGGGGGTACAATGAGCAGTTCTTC | CASSSLAGGYNEQFF
TRBJ1-2 | NA | TRBV2 | NA | TGTGCCAGCACCCTCGACGGAGTCTATGGCTACACCTTC | CASTLDGVYGYTF
TRBJ1-2 | TRBD1 | TRBV6-1 | NA | TGTGCCAGCAGTGAAGGGACAGGGGGTGGCTACACCTTC | CASSEGTGGGYTF
TRBJ1-2 | TRBD1 | TRBV5-6 | NA | TGTGCCAGCAGCTTGAGGCGGGGGAGACAGGGGTTTTTCCACTATGGCTACACCTTC | CASSLRRGRQGFFHYGYTF
TRBJ2-5 | NA | TRBV3-1/TRBV3-2 | NA | TGTGCCAGCAATCTCCGGGGGGCGCGAGGAGAGACCCAGTACTTC | CASNLRGARGETQYF
TRBJ1-1 | NA | TRBV19 | NA | TGTGCCAGTAGTATTTTTATTGGAGGGAAAACTGAAGCTTTCTTT | CASSIFIGGKTEAFF
TRBJ2-7 | NA | TRBV30 | NA | TGTGCCGGACTCCCTCAGGGCAGGGGGGACTACGAGCAGTACTTC | CAGLPQGRGDYEQYF
TRBJ2-5 | TRBD1 | TRBV30 | NA | TGTGCCTGGAACAGGGGGCTAGAGACCCAGTACTTC | CAWNRGLETQYF
TRBJ1-3 | TRBD1 | TRBV11-2 | once | TGTGCCAGCAGCCAGGGGGACAGAACCTCTGGAAACACCATATATTTT | CASSQGDRTSGNTIYF
TRBJ2-2 | NA | TRBV14 | once | TGTGCCAGCAGCCTCTTTCCCAGGGTGTCAAACACCGGGGAGCTGTTTTTT | CASSLFPRVSNTGELFF
TRBJ1-1 | NA | TRBV2 | NA | TGTGCCAGCAGTGCACAGGGAAGTAACACTGAAGCTTTCTTT | CASSAQGSNTEAFF
TRBJ1-1 | NA | TRBV9 | NA | TGTGCCAGCAGCGTAGGCAGGGGCAGGACTGAAGCTTTCTTT | CASSVGRGRTEAFF
TRBJ2-2 | NA | TRBV28 | NA | TGTGCCAGCTTATACAAGACAGGCTACACCGGGGAGCTGTTTTTT | CASLYKTGYTGELFF
TRBJ1-2 | TRBD1 | TRBV7-2 | NA | TGTGCCAGCAGCGCCGGACAGGATTATGGCTACACCTTC | CASSAGQDYGYTF
TRBJ2-7 | NA | TRBV5-1 | NA | TGCGCCAGCAGCACCAGGGACAAATCCTACGAGCAGTACTTC | CASSTRDKSYEQYF
TRBJ2-3 | TRBD2 | TRBV5-4 | NA | TGTGCCAGCAGCTTGTTGGTCGGGGGGGAAGATACGCAGTATTTT | CASSLLVGGEDTQYF
TRBJ2-1 | TRBD2 | TRBV4-2 | NA | TGTGCCAGCAGACAATCCCCGGGGGGCTCCTACAATGAGCAGTTCTTC | CASRQSPGGSYNEQFF
TRBJ2-2 | NA | TRBV7-9 | NA | TGTGCCAGCAGCTTATGGAGGGGGCGGATCTTAAACACCGGGGAGCTGTTTTTT | CASSLWRGRILNTGELFF
TRBJ2-3 | NA | TRBV7-6 | NA | TGTGCCAGCAGCTTCTCCAGGACAGATACGCAGTATTTT | CASSFSRTDTQYF
TRBJ2-7 | TRBD2 | TRBV9 | NA | TGTGCCAGCAGCTTGGGCCCGGTACGGGACGGGGGGTACGAGCAGTACTTC | CASSLGPVRDGGYEQYF
TRBJ1-4 | TRBD1 | TRBV18 | NA | TGTGCCAGCTCACCAACGACAGGGAACTATTACGCAACTAATGAAAAACTGTTTTTT | CASSPTTGNYYATNEKLFF
TRBJ1-5 | TRBD1 | TRBV2 | NA | TGTGCCAGCAGTGGGACAGGGATGAGCAATCAGCCCCAGCATTTT | CASSGTGMSNQPQHF
TRBJ2-3 | TRBD1 | TRBV24-1 | NA | TGTGCCACCAGTGATGGGACAGGGGGCCCTAGCACAGATACGCAGTATTTT | CATSDGTGGPSTDTQYF
TRBJ2-1 | TRBD2 | TRBV5-4 | NA | TGTGCCAGCAGCACAAAGACTAGCGGGGGGCCCAGCTCCTACAATGAGCAGTTCTTC | CASSTKTSGGPSSYNEQFF
TRBJ1-2 | NA | TRBV28 | few | TGTGCCAGCAGTTTAGGGGGCACGGGCTACACCTTC | CASSLGGTGYTF
TRBJ1-4 | NA | TRBV19 | NA | TGTGCCAGTAGTCCAAACACGGAGGGGGAAAAACTGTTTTTT | CASSPNTEGEKLFF
TRBJ2-1 | TRBD1 | TRBV7-9 | NA | TGTGCCAGCAGCCCAGGGCAGGGGGCTATCAATGAGCAGTTCTTC | CASSPGQGAINEQFF
TRBJ2-2 | NA | TRBV9 | NA | TGTGCCAGCAGCGACGACTGGATCACCGGGGAGCTGTTTTTT | CASSDDWITGELFF
TRBJ2-5 | TRBD2 | TRBV10-2 | NA | TGCGCCAGCAGGGCGGGGGAGGCGGAGACCCAGTACTTC | CASRAGEAETQYF
TRBJ2-2 | TRBD1 | TRBV28 | NA | TGTGCCAGCAGCTTCAACCAGGGGGCGTCTTGGGAGCTGTTTTTT | CASSFNQGASWELFF
TRBJ2-3 | NA | TRBV30 | NA | TGTGCCTGGAGTCGGGGGTCTTGGAATACGCAGTATTTT | CAWSRGSWNTQYF
TRBJ2-7 | TRBD2 | TRBV7-2 | NA | TGTGCCAGCAGCTCTTCCGGCTGGGGGGGCGAGCAGTACTTC | CASSSSGWGGEQYF
TRBJ2-5 | NA | TRBV5-4 | NA | TGTGCCAGCAGCTTGGCCAGTGGCAGGGAAGAGACCCAGTACTTC | CASSLASGREETQYF
TRBJ1-1 | TRBD1 | TRBV6-5 | NA | TGTGCCAGCAGCCAATTGGGACAGGGGGCAAAAGCTTTCTTT | CASSQLGQGAKAFF
TRBJ1-2 | NA | TRBV18 | few | TGTGCCAGCTCACCGCAGGGGTCGGGAAACTATGGCTACACCTTC | CASSPQGSGNYGYTF
TRBJ1-1 | NA | TRBV6-5 | NA | TGTGCCAGCAGTACAGGTTTAACTGAAGCTTTCTTT | CASSTGLTEAFF
TRBJ1-4 | TRBD1 | TRBV7-9 | NA | TGTGCCAGCAGCTTGGGACAGGGCGGTGAAAAACTGTTTTTT | CASSLGQGGEKLFF
TRBJ1-1 | NA | TRBV5-1 | NA | TGCGCCAGCAGCTTGGCCACAGGGTACGGAGAAGCTTTCTTT | CASSLATGYGEAFF
TRBJ1-6 | NA | TRBV5-1 | NA | TGCGCCAGCAGCTTGGCCCGGGTGAGTCGTAATTCACCCCTCCACTTT | CASSLARVSRNSPLHF
TRBJ1-6 | NA | TRBV28 | NA | TGTGCCAGCAGTTTGAGTAGATCCCATAATTCACCCCTCCACTTT | CASSLSRSHNSPLHF
TRBJ1-2 | NA | TRBV3-1/TRBV3-2 | NA | TGTGCCAGCAGCCGTCACAGGGTCTACACCTTC | CASSRHRVYTF
TRBJ1-4 | TRBD1 | TRBV10-2 | NA | TGCGCCAGCCTAAGAGGACAGGGGGCTGAAAAACTGTTTTTT | CASLRGQGAEKLFF
TRBJ2-2 | NA | TRBV12-3/TRBV12-4 | NA | TGTGCCAGCAGTGGTGGACTCGGGGAGCTGTTTTTT | CASSGGLGELFF
TRBJ1-2 | NA | TRBV5-1 | NA | TGCGCCAGCAGCTCATTACAGGGCCGGGGCTATGGCTACACCTTC | CASSSLQGRGYGYTF
TRBJ1-6 | TRBD1 | TRBV5-1 | NA | TGCGCCAGCAGCTTGAAGACAGGGGGGCACTCACCCCTCCACTTT | CASSLKTGGHSPLHF
TRBJ2-1 | TRBD2 | TRBV20-1 | NA | TGCAGTGCTAGTCCCCCGGGGGGGCTTACGCACAATGAGCAGTTCTTC | CSASPPGGLTHNEQFF